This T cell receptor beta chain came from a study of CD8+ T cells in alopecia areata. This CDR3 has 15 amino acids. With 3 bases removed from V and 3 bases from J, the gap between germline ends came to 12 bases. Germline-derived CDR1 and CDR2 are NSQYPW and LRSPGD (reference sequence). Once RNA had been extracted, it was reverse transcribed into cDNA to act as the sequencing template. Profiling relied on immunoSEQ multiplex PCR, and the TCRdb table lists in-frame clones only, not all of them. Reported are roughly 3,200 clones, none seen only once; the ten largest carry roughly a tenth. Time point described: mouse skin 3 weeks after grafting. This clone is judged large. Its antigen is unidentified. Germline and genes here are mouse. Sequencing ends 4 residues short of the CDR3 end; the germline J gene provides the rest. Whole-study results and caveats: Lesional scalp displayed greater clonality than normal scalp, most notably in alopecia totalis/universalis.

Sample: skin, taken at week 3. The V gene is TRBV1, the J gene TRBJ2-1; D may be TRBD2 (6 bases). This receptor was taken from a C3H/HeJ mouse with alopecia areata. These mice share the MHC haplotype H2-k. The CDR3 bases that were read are TGCACCTGCAGTGCTCCGGGACTCCTCTATGCT. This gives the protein CTCSAPGLLYA. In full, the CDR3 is CTCSAPGLLYAEQFF.